This TCR beta chain was recovered during a study of TIL therapy for anti-PD-1-resistant metastatic lung cancer. A word on this clone: Its antigen is unidentified.

Trimming at V came to 2 bases and at J to 1 base, leaving 3 bases not matched to a gene. CDR3 length: 15 residues. Germline values: CDR1 SGHDT, CDR2 YYEEEE. Study outcomes and limitations: Patients were highly selected, enriched for treatment-naive, never-smoker and oncogene-addicted cases.

This was the immunoSEQ v3 assay. Measured with immunoSEQ multiplex PCR; TCRdb has only the in-frame clones, and not every one. This table holds over 10,000 clones, 66% found once. The time point was: pre-treatment sample, taken before nivolumab and TIL therapy. Tumor tissue came from excised metastases, mostly pleural nodules or supraclavicular lymph nodes. The chain employs TRBV5-6 and TRBJ1-1; 9 bases are shared with TRBD1. This clonotype originated in a woman aged 25 to 80 with non-small cell lung cancer. The material was tumor tissue, obtained at baseline. The CDR3 DNA follows: TGTGCCAGCAGCTTCCCGACAGGGGGGAACACTGAAGCTTTCTTT. This sequence encodes CASSFPTGGNTEAFF.